This T cell receptor beta chain was identified during a study of blood T cell repertoires in COVID-19. Germline-derived CDR1 and CDR2 are SGHTA and FQGTGA. Germline trimming cut 4 bases from V and 1 base from J; bases unmatched to any gene: 5. This CDR3 spans 15 amino acids. Assay: immunoSEQ multiplex PCR; the TCRdb copy retains only in-frame clones and omits some. The sample carries 650,000 to 800,000 clones, 80% to 90% recorded once. Sample: peripheral blood. This sequence was found in a woman between 18 and 30 years old with acute or convalescent COVID-19. This sequence joins TRBV7-3 and TRBJ2-3; TRBD1 agrees at 7 bases. In nucleotides, the CDR3 is TGTGCCAGCAGCTCCCGCGGACAGGGCACAGATACGCAGTATTTT. This codes for CASSSRGQGTDTQYF.